These 27 T cell receptor beta chains were sequenced from one sample in a study of technical replicates of blood from a few donors. The table came from immunoSEQ multiplex PCR; TCRdb's copy has only in-frame clones and leaves some out. The data hold 60,000 or so clones, with around 97% observed a single time. Source material: T cells isolated from PBMCs. The receptors come from a human donor in good health.

The J gene is TRBJ1-2, the V gene TRBV6-1, with D possibly matching TRBD1 (5 bases). The CDR3 extends over 13 amino acids. Trimming removed 1 base from V and 5 bases from J, with 8 bases in between. CDR1 is MNHNS and CDR2 is SASEGT in the germline V gene. The CDR3 DNA sequence: TGTGCCAGCAGTGAAGTGGGGGGGTATGGCTACACCTTC. Its protein is CASSEVGGYGYTF.

The rearrangement joins TRBV11-3 to TRBJ1-4; a weak D match, TRBD1 (5 bases). CDR3 length equals 15 residues. Germline lookup yields CDR1 SGHNT and CDR2 YENEEA. Trimming took 4 bases from V and 5 from J, leaving 14 bases between them. The CDR3 DNA reads as TGTGCCAGCAGCTCCAGTAAGGGGCCAAATGAAAAACTGTTTTTT. It yields the protein CASSSSKGPNEKLFF.

The rearrangement joins TRBV6-6 to TRBJ2-7, with D possibly being TRBD1 (5 bases). Germline loops: CDR1 MNHNY, CDR2 SVGAGI (reference sequence). V was pared by 7 bases and J by 2 bases, with 21 bases between. The CDR3 extends over 16 amino acids. The DNA of the CDR3 is TGTGCCAGCAACCCACAACCAGCAGGGAAGGCCTACGAGCAGTACTTC. Translated, it gives CASNPQPAGKAYEQYF.

This sequence joins TRBV5-4 and TRBJ1-1; TRBD1 is a possible D gene (6 bases). The V end lost 0 bases, the J end lost 0 bases, and 9 bases lay between the germline ends. The CDR3 runs 15 residues. From germline, CDR1 is SGHNT and CDR2 YYREEE (reference sequence). Here the CDR3 reads CASSLGGTLNTEAFF. The DNA of the CDR3 is TGTGCCAGCAGCTTGGGAGGGACACTGAACACTGAAGCTTTCTTT.

The genes are TRBV5-6 and TRBJ1-2; TRBD1 is a possible D gene (5 bases). Germline values: CDR1 SGHDT, CDR2 YYEEEE. This CDR3 contains 14 residues. V was pared by 5 bases and J by 10 bases, with 21 bases between. The CDR3 coding sequence is TGTGCCAGCAGTCCCGGGTCAGGGTTGGTCGCCTACACCTTC. Translation: CASSPGSGLVAYTF.

V gene TRBV30 combines with J gene TRBJ1-1; D perhaps matches TRBD1 (5 bases). Germline V gene sequence: CDR1 GTSNPN, CDR2 SVGIG (reference sequence). The CDR3 totals 12 residues. V lost 4 bases and J 6 bases, leaving 12 bases between the germline ends. CDR3 DNA sequence: TGTGCCTGGATTATTCAGGGCTCTGAAGCTTTCTTT. Amino acid sequence: CAWIIQGSEAFF.

The V gene is TRBV5-1, the J gene TRBJ2-7, with TRBD2 matching over 8 bases. This CDR3 has 15 amino acids. Germline loops: CDR1 SGHRS, CDR2 YFSETQ. Losses at the gene ends were 2 bases for V and 2 bases for J; bases not matched to a gene: 6. The CDR3 coding sequence is TGCGCCAGCAGCTTCAATAGCGGGAATGCCTACGAGCAGTACTTC. Protein: CASSFNSGNAYEQYF.

This sequence joins TRBV27 and TRBJ2-7; weak D call: TRBD2 (5 bases). The CDR3 runs 15 residues. The germline V gene has CDR1 MNHEY and CDR2 SMNVEV (reference sequence). The germline V and J ends were trimmed by 4 bases and 3 bases, with 16 bases remaining between them. The CDR3 DNA reads TGTGCCAGCAGTTCCGGACTCAAAGGGTACTACGAGCAGTACTTC. It is translated as CASSSGLKGYYEQYF.

The chain uses TRBV4-1 and TRBJ2-7; no clear D gene. Germline CDR1 and CDR2: MGHRA and YSYEKL. The ends were cut back, 1 base at V and 1 base at J, with 8 bases in the middle. This CDR3 has 14 residues. The CDR3 DNA follows: TGCGCCAGCAGCCAAGTACGAGCGTCCTACGAGCAGTACTTC. It translates to CASSQVRASYEQYF.

The CDR3 DNA follows: TGTGCCAGTACAGATATTAAAGAGCAGTACTTC. Translated: CASTDIKEQYF. The chain is built from TRBV6-1 and TRBJ2-7; D remains unclear. This CDR3 contains 11 residues. CDR1 and CDR2 (germline): MNHNS, SASEGT. V lost 9 bases, J lost 7 bases, and 13 bases lay in between.

V and J are TRBV6-5 and TRBJ1-2; possibly TRBD1 for D (6 bases). The CDR3 runs 15 residues. The V end was cut by 6 bases, the J end by 2 bases, with 16 bases between. Germline V gene sequence: CDR1 MNHEY, CDR2 SVGAGI. The CDR3: CASRRKPQGNYGYTF. For the CDR3, the DNA is TGTGCCAGCAGACGTAAACCACAGGGAAACTATGGCTACACCTTC.

The V gene is TRBV5-1, the J gene TRBJ2-3, with D hard to call. In germline, CDR1 is SGHRS, CDR2 YFSETQ. The V and J ends lost 4 bases and 0 bases respectively, with 9 bases between them. This CDR3 comprises 14 residues. CDR3 in DNA: TGCGCCAGCAGCCCGAGTGCTAGCACAGATACGCAGTATTTT. It encodes CASSPSASTDTQYF.

This clone appeared once. The chain has TRBV6-1 and TRBJ1-2; 8 bases match TRBD1. CDR1 and CDR2 from the germline V gene are MNHNS and SASEGT. V was pared by 2 bases and J by 8 bases, with 4 bases of the junction left unmatched. The CDR3 is 13 amino acids. In DNA form, the CDR3 reads TGTGCCAGCAGTGAAACAGGGGGTGAGGGCTACACCTTC. This gives the protein CASSETGGEGYTF.

The V gene is TRBV11-2, the J gene TRBJ2-1, with 15 bases matching TRBD2. V lost 4 bases, J lost 6 bases, and 4 bases stayed unmatched. This CDR3 contains 16 residues. The germline CDR1 and CDR2 sequences are SGHAT and FQNNGV. The CDR3 region has the DNA TGTGCCAGCAGCTCTCGGACTAGCGGGGGGGCCAATGAGCAGTTCTTC. Amino acid sequence: CASSSRTSGGANEQFF.

Regarding this clone: The sample carries other DNA sequences with the same CDR3. V usage is TRBV9 and J usage is TRBJ1-5; D may be TRBD1 (5 bases). From germline, CDR1 is SGDLS and CDR2 YYNGEE. Trimming shortened V by 0 bases and J by 3 bases, and 7 bases separated the two germline ends. The CDR3 runs 14 residues. CDR3 region: CASSVGQSNQPQHF. For the CDR3, the DNA is TGTGCCAGCAGCGTAGGACAGTCCAATCAGCCCCAGCATTTT.

The V gene is TRBV30, the J gene TRBJ2-5; TRBD2 matches 12 bases. Losses at the gene ends were 5 bases for V and 5 bases for J; bases not matched to a gene: 6. This CDR3 contains 14 residues. CDR1 GTSNPN and CDR2 SVGIG come from the germline V gene (reference sequence). The chain's CDR3 is CAWSSGGAGETQYF. The CDR3 nucleotides read TGTGCCTGGTCTAGCGGGGGGGCCGGGGAGACCCAGTACTTC.

The chain uses TRBV12-5 and TRBJ1-2; 7 bases map to TRBD1. The CDR3 loop spans 15 amino acids. The germline gives CDR1 LGHNT, CDR2 FRNRAP. Trimming at V came to 2 bases and at J to 3 bases, leaving 6 bases not matched to a gene. The CDR3 loop reads CASGLRRGRDYGYTF. In nucleotides, the CDR3 is TGTGCTAGTGGTTTGAGGAGGGGGCGCGACTATGGCTACACCTTC.

This rearrangement joins TRBV19 to TRBJ2-7; TRBD1 matches at 7 bases. This CDR3 contains 15 residues. Germline CDR1 and CDR2: LNHDA and SQIVND (reference sequence). Unmatched junction bases numbered 7, after V lost 3 bases and J lost 2 bases. The CDR3 coding sequence is TGTGCCAGTAGTATGGTGAGACAGGGTACCTACGAGCAGTACTTC. It is translated as CASSMVRQGTYEQYF.

J is TRBJ2-3 and V is TRBV2, with a tentative D call TRBD2 (6 bases). Germline CDR1 and CDR2: SNHLY and FYNNEI. The V end lost 7 bases, the J end lost 2 bases, and 16 bases lay between the germline ends. The CDR3 extends over 15 amino acids. CDR3 sequence reads: CASKAPGTFTDTQYF. CDR3 nucleotides: TGTGCCAGCAAGGCCCCCGGGACTTTCACAGATACGCAGTATTTT.

The chain is built from TRBV6-5 and TRBJ1-1; no reliable D call. The V end was cut by 6 bases, the J end by 0 bases, with 8 bases between. The CDR3 is 13 residues long. CDR1 and CDR2 from the germline V gene are MNHEY and SVGAGI. DNA for the CDR3: TGTGCCAGCAGCCCGGGAATGAACACTGAAGCTTTCTTT. Its translation: CASSPGMNTEAFF.

The chain couples TRBV9 to TRBJ1-6; 7 positions agree with TRBD1. Germline V gene sequence: CDR1 SGDLS, CDR2 YYNGEE. The CDR3 totals 14 residues. V was pared by 7 bases and J by 7 bases, with 8 bases of the junction left unmatched. The DNA for the CDR3 is TGTGCCAGCCGAGATGAGACAGGGAATTCACCCCTCCACTTT. It encodes CASRDETGNSPLHF.

The genes are TRBV5-1 and TRBJ2-7, with TRBD2 matching 9 bases. This CDR3 contains 18 residues. Trimming cost V 4 bases and J 6 bases; bases outside gene matches: 20. Germline V gene lookup returns CDR1 SGHRS and CDR2 YFSETQ. The CDR3 bases are TGCGCCAGCAGCACTGGAATCGGTGGTAGCGGGAGCCCTCGCGAGCAGTACTTC. It encodes CASSTGIGGSGSPREQYF. Supplemented by reference TRBV5-1 and TRBJ2-7, the full variable domain reads KAGVTQTPRYLIKTRGQQVTLSCSPISGHRSVSWYQQTPGQGLQFLFEYFSETQRNKGNFPGRFSGRQFSNSRSEMNVSTLELGDSALYLCASSTGIGGSGSPREQYFGPGTRLTVT.

The genes are TRBV6-6 and TRBJ1-1, with D possibly being TRBD1 (6 bases). The germline CDR1 and CDR2 sequences are MNHNY and SVGAGI (reference sequence). Trimming cost V 6 bases and J 8 bases, with 16 bases left between them. The CDR3 is made up of 13 amino acids. Written as DNA, the CDR3 is TGTGCCAGCAGACCTACAGGGCCCCCAGAAGCTTTCTTT. Its protein product is CASRPTGPPEAFF.

This chain joins TRBV2 and TRBJ2-1; TRBD2 aligns across 7 bases. Germline CDR1 reads SNHLY; CDR2 reads FYNNEI. Losses at the gene ends were 3 bases for V and 6 bases for J; bases not matched to a gene: 2. There are 13 residues in the CDR3. CDR3 nucleotide sequence: TGTGCCAGCAGTGATCGGACTAGCAATGAGCAGTTCTTC. This codes for CASSDRTSNEQFF.

This chain joins TRBV5-1 and TRBJ2-7; no definite D call. From germline, CDR1 is SGHRS and CDR2 YFSETQ. CDR3 length equals 13 residues. V lost 4 bases, J lost 3 bases, and 11 bases lay in between. The CDR3 here is CASSLTLGYEQYF. Here the CDR3 DNA reads TGCGCCAGCAGCCTGACGCTAGGCTACGAGCAGTACTTC.

The gene calls are TRBV11-3 and TRBJ2-5, with 13 bases that match TRBD2. This CDR3 contains 16 residues. V trimming: 5 bases; J trimming: 2 bases; junction bases outside the gene matches: 5. CDR1 and CDR2 (germline): SGHNT, YENEEA. The CDR3 reads CASSQGLAGAQETQYF. DNA of the CDR3: TGTGCCAGCAGCCAAGGACTAGCGGGAGCACAAGAGACCCAGTACTTC.

The chain links TRBV5-1 to TRBJ2-1; 8 bases map to TRBD1. Germline V gene data show CDR1 as SGHRS and CDR2 as YFSETQ. The CDR3 extends over 17 amino acids. Losses at the gene ends were 2 bases for V and 6 bases for J; bases not matched to a gene: 13. The CDR3: CASSFNRTGLMSNEQFF. DNA for the CDR3: TGCGCCAGCAGCTTCAACCGGACAGGGTTGATGTCCAATGAGCAGTTCTTC.